This T cell receptor beta chain was sequenced for a study of blood T cell repertoires in COVID-19. Study-level background: Sample material is recorded as cDNA or gDNA derived from T cells, B-cell-depleted T cells, or PBMCs.

Clones were read by immunoSEQ multiplex PCR, and TCRdb kept only the in-frame ones, dropping some. The sample has about 320,000 clones; 85% are singletons. Cohorts were based on clinical histories the participants reported. V lost 5 bases and J 4 bases, leaving 13 bases between the germline ends. The length of the CDR3 is 14 residues. The germline V gene encodes CDR1 SEHNR and CDR2 FQNEAQ (reference sequence). The rearrangement uses TRBV7-9 and TRBJ2-3, with D possibly matching TRBD1 (5 bases). The specimen was PBMCs or T cells enriched from blood (not recorded which). The TCR sequence derives from a woman aged 25 to 45 who had been exposed to COVID-19. The CDR3: CASSRGLGADTQYF. CDR3 DNA sequence: TGTGCCAGCAGCCGAGGCCTAGGGGCAGATACGCAGTATTTT. Full variable domain (rest looked up from reference TRBV7-9 and TRBJ2-3): DTGVSQNPRHKITKRGQNVTFRCDPISEHNRLYWYRQTLGQGPEFLTYFQNEAQLEKSRLLSDRFSAERPKGSFSTLEIQRTEQGDSAMYLCASSRGLGADTQYFGPGTRLTVL.